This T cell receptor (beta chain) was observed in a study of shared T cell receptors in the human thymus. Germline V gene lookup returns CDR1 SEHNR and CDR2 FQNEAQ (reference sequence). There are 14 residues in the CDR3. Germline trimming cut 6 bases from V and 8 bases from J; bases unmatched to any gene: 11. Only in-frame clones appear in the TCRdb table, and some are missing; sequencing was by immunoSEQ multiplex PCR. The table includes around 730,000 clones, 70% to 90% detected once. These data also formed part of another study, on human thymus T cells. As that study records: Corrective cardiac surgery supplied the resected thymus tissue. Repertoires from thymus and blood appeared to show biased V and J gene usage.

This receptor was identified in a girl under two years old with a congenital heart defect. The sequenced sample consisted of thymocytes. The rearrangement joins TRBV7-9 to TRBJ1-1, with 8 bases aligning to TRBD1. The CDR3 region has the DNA TGTGCCAGCAGTACAGCGGGGACAGGATCCGAAGCTTTCTTT. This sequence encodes CASSTAGTGSEAFF.